These T cell receptor beta chains were read from a single sample in a study of T cell changes during pregnancy in multiple sclerosis. The data were produced by immunoSEQ multiplex PCR, yet TCRdb's version contains in-frame clones alone and is incomplete. The sample shows some 42,000 clones, about 90% of them seen only once. Material: CD4+ T cells from peripheral blood mononuclear cells, obtained after pregnancy. Every receptor here comes from a female donor with multiple sclerosis, enrolled in a pregnancy study. The CDR3 runs from the conserved cysteine through the conserved F or W. The order of the fields is CDR3 protein, V gene, J gene, D gene, clone size. D genes are given only for firm matches. Size is stated for part of the rows, as once, few or many counts, or as a class when the clone is expanded.

CDR3: CASSFQGAKLFF
V: TRBV7-6
J: TRBJ1-4
D: .
size: .

CDR3: CASAAGRGVDEQFF
V: TRBV5-4
J: TRBJ2-1
D: TRBD2
size: .

CDR3: CASSAGINYGYTF
V: TRBV6-1
J: TRBJ1-2
D: .
size: few

CDR3: CATVTQGLGTDTQYF
V: TRBV7-2
J: TRBJ2-3
D: .
size: once

CDR3: CASRGAGGQADTQYF
V: TRBV7-2
J: TRBJ2-3
D: TRBD2
size: .

CDR3: CASSDRSATLQYF
V: TRBV19
J: TRBJ2-7
D: .
size: .

CDR3: CASSPLASGGPGDEQFF
V: TRBV2
J: TRBJ2-1
D: TRBD2
size: .

CDR3: CASSILPGQGSPLHF
V: TRBV19
J: TRBJ1-6
D: TRBD1
size: .

CDR3: CASSPGAGRLSPLHF
V: TRBV19
J: TRBJ1-6
D: .
size: .

CDR3: CASSARDRGHRGELFF
V: TRBV14
J: TRBJ2-2
D: TRBD1
size: .

CDR3: CASSQQGSEAFF
V: TRBV18
J: TRBJ1-1
D: TRBD1
size: .

CDR3: CASSQTSGGANRGTDTQYF
V: TRBV21-1
J: TRBJ2-3
D: .
size: .

CDR3: CASSPRGLRTDTQYF
V: TRBV7-9
J: TRBJ2-3
D: TRBD1
size: .

CDR3: CAWQAGGSYNEQFF
V: TRBV30
J: TRBJ2-1
D: TRBD2
size: .

CDR3: CAWMRGNTIYF
V: TRBV30
J: TRBJ1-3
D: .
size: .